Given below is one T cell receptor (beta chain) in context. The table came from immunoSEQ multiplex PCR; TCRdb's copy has only in-frame clones and leaves some out. The sample includes about 250,000 clones, about 86% seen only once; the top ten take 3.4%. This specimen belongs to a study of blood T cell repertoires in COVID-19. Sequencing input: PBMCs or T cells enriched from blood (not recorded which). The TCR was taken from a man aged 45 to 65 who had recovered from COVID-19.

DNA of the CDR3: TGTGCCTGGCGTAACAGGGGGCAAAACTATGGCTACACCTTC. Its translation: CAWRNRGQNYGYTF. The gene calls are TRBV30 and TRBJ1-2; 9 positions match TRBD1. Germline V gene data show CDR1 as GTSNPN and CDR2 as SVGIG (reference sequence). The J segment lost 2 bases and the V segment lost 5 bases, leaving 6 bases of the junction unmatched. This CDR3 contains 14 residues.